The present T cell receptor (beta chain) was sequenced within a study of Ad26.COV2.S vaccination and SARS-CoV-2 variants. Turning to the study itself: The vaccine Ad26.COV2.S was put into the muscle once, or twice with 56 days between.

Treatment: some 20 received Ad26.COV2.S at low or high dose, single or two shots; 5 received placebo; per-sample allocation not given. After the first vaccine or placebo injection, samples were drawn on day 63. The table came from immunoSEQ multiplex PCR; TCRdb's copy has only in-frame clones and leaves some out. The table has roughly 400,000 clones, less than 95% seen once; the top ten hold approximately 4.5%. This clone occurred once. This sequence was found in a person between 18 and 65 years old who received the Ad26.COV2.S COVID-19 vaccine or a placebo. Sequencing used peripheral blood, obtained in a trial of Ad26.COV2.S vaccine versus placebo.

The CDR3 DNA reads TGTGCCAGCAGCTTGGTCGAACTAGCGGACTCCTACGAGCAGTACTTC. Translated, it gives CASSLVELADSYEQYF. The chain has TRBV5-5 and TRBJ2-7; 8 bases are a match to TRBD2. The CDR3 contains 16 residues. CDR1 is SGHKS and CDR2 is YYEKEE in the germline V gene (reference sequence). Trimming cost V 0 bases and J 0 bases; bases outside gene matches: 5.